Here is one T cell receptor (beta chain) with its context. This CDR3 contains 13 residues. The V gene's germline CDR1 is SGHKS and CDR2 YYEKEE (reference sequence). With 2 bases removed from V and 8 bases from J, the gap between germline ends came to 13 bases. Original processing methods: Nucleated cell number was recorded as an estimate derived from reference gene primer amplification. Method: immunoSEQ multiplex PCR; TCRdb's copy keeps in-frame clones and lacks some. V, J and clone size are taken as reported in that table, and D and trimming were inferred from the DNA itself. Among about 74,000 clones listed, roughly 87% were seen once. The data are from a study of blood T cell repertoires in COVID-19. For the study at large: The study drew acute and convalescent COVID-19 samples from the United States, Italy and Spain. T cells, B-cell-depleted T cells, or PBMCs supplied cDNA or gDNA.

The receptor comes from a woman in her forties or fifties in a cohort sampled during active COVID-19. The rearrangement links TRBV5-5 to TRBJ1-2, with TRBD1 as a possible D gene (5 bases). Material for sequencing was peripheral blood. In DNA form, the CDR3 reads TGTGCCAGCAGCTTAGAAGGGGCGCAGGGCTACACCTTC. As protein: CASSLEGAQGYTF.